This is a list of T cell receptor beta chains from one sample in a study of graft-versus-host responses after intestinal transplantation. These TCRs are of unknown antigen specificity. Clones were read by immunoSEQ multiplex PCR, and TCRdb kept only the in-frame ones, dropping some. Here the sample spans about 50,000 clones, 92% being singletons. Specimen: unstimulated CD4+ T cells sorted from spleen or lymph node cells, collected before transplant. The source is a human donor who was the organ donor for an intestinal transplant. The CDR3 runs from the conserved cysteine through the conserved F or W.

v_gene	j_gene	CDR3aa
TRBV4-3	TRBJ2-7	CASSLRTSHEQYF
TRBV5-1	TRBJ2-3	CASSRAGLTTDTQYF
TRBV6-5	TRBJ1-4	CASSYRATNEKLFF
TRBV5-5	TRBJ2-7	CASSLDRGEQYF
TRBV20-1	TRBJ2-1	CSATLAEQFF
TRBV18	TRBJ2-7	CASSNRLAPGTYEQYF
TRBV4-3	TRBJ2-6	CASSQDLLTSGRTSGANVLTF
TRBV29-1	TRBJ2-7	CSVSSGLSSYEQYF
TRBV4-3	TRBJ2-7	CASSQSDSYEQYF
TRBV5-4	TRBJ2-7	CASSEWGLAGGPRGYEQYF
TRBV5-4	TRBJ1-2	CASSLGGTLRGYTF
TRBV19	TRBJ2-5	CASSIRGQETQYF
TRBV29-1	TRBJ2-3	CSVKGQGMNTQYF
TRBV30	TRBJ2-1	CALVRGHYNEQFF
TRBV19	TRBJ2-7	CASSRLAGGSEQYF
TRBV7-9	TRBJ2-5	CASSFNDRRQETQYF
TRBV9	TRBJ2-1	CASSVAAGGRNEQFF
TRBV4-1	TRBJ1-3	CASSQELGARGNTIYF
TRBV20-1	TRBJ2-1	CSADHNEQFF
TRBV11-1	TRBJ2-1	CASSLEGAGVSYNEQFF
TRBV9	TRBJ2-3	CASSVGRLAGAVTDTQYF
TRBV25-1	TRBJ2-6	CASSERGSGANVLTF
TRBV29-1	TRBJ2-7	CSVVGQVGAYEQYF
TRBV7-3	TRBJ2-1	CASSLRAYNEQFF
TRBV9	TRBJ2-5	CASSVGTAQETQYF
TRBV20-1	TRBJ1-4	CSARDEKLFF